These 3 T cell receptor beta chains were sequenced from one sample in a study of blood T cell repertoires in COVID-19. The method was immunoSEQ multiplex PCR; TCRdb's version includes in-frame clones alone and lacks a portion of them. The table includes about 190,000 clones, around four fifths detected once. Input material: peripheral blood. These receptors came from a human donor in a cohort sampled during active COVID-19.

This clone was seen only a few times. This chain joins TRBV7-9 and TRBJ1-2; D might be TRBD1 (5 bases). The CDR3 consists of 14 residues. V was cut by 1 base and J by 4 bases, with 10 bases left in between. Germline V gene sequence: CDR1 SEHNR, CDR2 FQNEAQ (reference sequence). The chain's CDR3 is CASSLVDRPYGYTF. The CDR3 coding sequence is TGTGCCAGCAGCTTAGTCGACAGACCCTATGGCTACACCTTC.

CDR3 DNA sequence: TGTGCCAGCAGTTCAGGGTGGGAGCAGTACGTC. Protein: CASSSGWEQYV. The V and J genes are TRBV6-6 and TRBJ2-7; the D gene is possibly TRBD1 (5 bases). The CDR3 has 11 amino acids. Trimming left V 4 bases short and J 7 bases short, with 8 bases between. Germline lookup yields CDR1 MNHNY and CDR2 SVGAGI (reference sequence).

The chain has TRBV7-3 and TRBJ1-2, with 7 bases that match TRBD1. Germline V lookup: CDR1 SGHTA, CDR2 FQGTGA. This CDR3 spans 13 amino acids. V was pared by 5 bases and J by 4 bases, with 4 bases of the junction left unmatched. In nucleotides, the CDR3 is TGTGCCAGCAGCGTGGACAGGTCCTATGGCTACACCTTC. This gives the protein CASSVDRSYGYTF.